This T cell receptor (delta chain) was captured by sequencing in a study of gamma-delta chains in newborns, infants, children. For the study at large: Polyclonal expansion of innate γδ T cells after birth follows microbial exposure.

TCRdb reanalysed the reads via CATT. The profile shows 6,000 or so delta-chain clones, about 14% of them singletons. Germline-derived CDR1 and CDR2 are TSWWSYY and QGS. V lost 9 bases and J lost 0; bases outside the gene matches: 45. The length of the CDR3 is 27 residues. The TCR comes from a child who was a newborn, infant or young child, either healthy, febrile or measles-vaccinated (not recorded which). The sequences come from blood, collected at baseline. This chain connects TRDV1 to TRDJ1; 8 bases fit TRDD3. The CDR3 loop is CALAFTLSPPHSNWGLDHHGDTDKLIF. The CDR3 DNA reads as TGTGCTCTCGCTTTTACCCTATCCCCCCCCCATTCAAACTGGGGGCTGGACCACCACGGAGACACCGATAAACTCATCTTT.